Listed below are T cell receptor beta chains from one sample, sequenced in a study of CXCR3-negative and CXCR3-positive naive CD8 T cells. Each CDR3 protein gets one entry in TCRdb, which reprocessed the 5' RACE reads and gives no DNA. Its clone listing holds approximately 120,000 distinct CDR3 sequences. The specimen sequenced was naive CXCR3+ CD8+ T cells from blood. All receptors derive from a human donor in good health. Some clones in this sample may be carry-over from other donors' samples. Both conserved end residues are part of each CDR3.

j_gene,v_gene,CDR3aa
TRBJ1-4,TRBV29-1,CSVEEPGSVATNEKLFF
TRBJ2-3,TRBV29-1,CSVTTGWTDTQYF
TRBJ1-3,TRBV29-1,CSVEDLGNTIYF
TRBJ1-3,TRBV7-3,CASKGGHSNSGNTIYF
TRBJ2-7,TRBV7-9,CASSSSGRGEQYF
TRBJ1-4,TRBV7-9,CASSLTGGRDEKLFF
TRBJ1-2,TRBV7-9,CASSFTGDYGYTF
TRBJ2-7,TRBV7-9,CASSTDANEQYF
TRBJ2-7,TRBV14,CASSQVGGYEQYF
TRBJ2-1,TRBV7-9,CASSLGTSPREQFF
TRBJ2-1,TRBV29-1,CSADGGTSGRQGSFANEQFF
TRBJ2-2,TRBV12-3/TRBV12-4,CASSFRPALNTGELFF
TRBJ2-7,TRBV6-5,CASSYSNAGEYEQYF
TRBJ2-5,TRBV9,CASSARWGQIQETQYF
TRBJ2-1,TRBV7-3,CASSEYLLGTAKGDEQFF
TRBJ1-1,TRBV28,CASSHFRGPPLNTEAFF
TRBJ2-1,TRBV7-3,CASSVTGTSGRGRDEQFF
TRBJ2-7,TRBV20-1,CSARASGGSTYEQYF
TRBJ2-3,TRBV13,CASLIRTSGSNTDTQYF
TRBJ1-2,TRBV13,CASSLGMGGNYGYTF
TRBJ2-7,TRBV7-8,CASSLMGGHYEQYF
TRBJ2-1,TRBV12-3/TRBV12-4,CGSSETQGNEQFF
TRBJ2-1,TRBV7-6,CASSFGGDNEQFF
TRBJ2-3,TRBV7-8,CASAWLVSDTQYF
TRBJ2-1,TRBV27,CASSSLAGGPSDEQFF
TRBJ2-7,TRBV30,CAWSHVNPYEQYF
TRBJ1-2,TRBV6-2/TRBV6-3,CASTTPHLYGYTF
TRBJ2-5,TRBV28,CASSPWGPTQETQYF
TRBJ1-2,TRBV19,CASSGTAYGYTF
TRBJ2-1,TRBV19,CASSIDLGIGSSYNEQFF
TRBJ2-7,TRBV2,CASSEAFYEQYF
TRBJ2-1,TRBV9,CASSVASLAWEQFF
TRBJ2-1,TRBV28,CASSLYRGSYNEQFF
TRBJ2-3,TRBV7-8,CASSPRFSGGAPDTQYF
TRBJ2-7,TRBV11-2,CASSHPEYYTEQYF
TRBJ2-2,TRBV12-3/TRBV12-4,CASSLDRASHTGELFF
TRBJ1-1,TRBV5-6,CASSLNLQGPDTEAFF
TRBJ2-7,TRBV28,CASTRLISYEQYF
TRBJ2-7,TRBV20-1,CSARDLGTGDSYEQYF
TRBJ2-5,TRBV7-6,CASSLVTSGGETQYF
TRBJ1-2,TRBV7-9,CASSLPSSAQDNYGYTF
TRBJ1-2,TRBV7-8,CASSPGGDGYTF
TRBJ2-1,TRBV7-8,CASSPLATSSYNEQFF
TRBJ2-5,TRBV25-1,CASSLRSLGEETQYF
TRBJ2-1,TRBV19,CASSMTSGGSYNEQFF
TRBJ2-7,TRBV5-1,CASSEGPPDEQYF
TRBJ2-7,TRBV7-2,CASSLSALAYEQYF
TRBJ2-7,TRBV7-6,CASSWGQVISYEQYF
TRBJ2-7,TRBV9,CASSVTSGNYEQYF
TRBJ2-2,TRBV12-3/TRBV12-4,CASSSSGGNGRELFF